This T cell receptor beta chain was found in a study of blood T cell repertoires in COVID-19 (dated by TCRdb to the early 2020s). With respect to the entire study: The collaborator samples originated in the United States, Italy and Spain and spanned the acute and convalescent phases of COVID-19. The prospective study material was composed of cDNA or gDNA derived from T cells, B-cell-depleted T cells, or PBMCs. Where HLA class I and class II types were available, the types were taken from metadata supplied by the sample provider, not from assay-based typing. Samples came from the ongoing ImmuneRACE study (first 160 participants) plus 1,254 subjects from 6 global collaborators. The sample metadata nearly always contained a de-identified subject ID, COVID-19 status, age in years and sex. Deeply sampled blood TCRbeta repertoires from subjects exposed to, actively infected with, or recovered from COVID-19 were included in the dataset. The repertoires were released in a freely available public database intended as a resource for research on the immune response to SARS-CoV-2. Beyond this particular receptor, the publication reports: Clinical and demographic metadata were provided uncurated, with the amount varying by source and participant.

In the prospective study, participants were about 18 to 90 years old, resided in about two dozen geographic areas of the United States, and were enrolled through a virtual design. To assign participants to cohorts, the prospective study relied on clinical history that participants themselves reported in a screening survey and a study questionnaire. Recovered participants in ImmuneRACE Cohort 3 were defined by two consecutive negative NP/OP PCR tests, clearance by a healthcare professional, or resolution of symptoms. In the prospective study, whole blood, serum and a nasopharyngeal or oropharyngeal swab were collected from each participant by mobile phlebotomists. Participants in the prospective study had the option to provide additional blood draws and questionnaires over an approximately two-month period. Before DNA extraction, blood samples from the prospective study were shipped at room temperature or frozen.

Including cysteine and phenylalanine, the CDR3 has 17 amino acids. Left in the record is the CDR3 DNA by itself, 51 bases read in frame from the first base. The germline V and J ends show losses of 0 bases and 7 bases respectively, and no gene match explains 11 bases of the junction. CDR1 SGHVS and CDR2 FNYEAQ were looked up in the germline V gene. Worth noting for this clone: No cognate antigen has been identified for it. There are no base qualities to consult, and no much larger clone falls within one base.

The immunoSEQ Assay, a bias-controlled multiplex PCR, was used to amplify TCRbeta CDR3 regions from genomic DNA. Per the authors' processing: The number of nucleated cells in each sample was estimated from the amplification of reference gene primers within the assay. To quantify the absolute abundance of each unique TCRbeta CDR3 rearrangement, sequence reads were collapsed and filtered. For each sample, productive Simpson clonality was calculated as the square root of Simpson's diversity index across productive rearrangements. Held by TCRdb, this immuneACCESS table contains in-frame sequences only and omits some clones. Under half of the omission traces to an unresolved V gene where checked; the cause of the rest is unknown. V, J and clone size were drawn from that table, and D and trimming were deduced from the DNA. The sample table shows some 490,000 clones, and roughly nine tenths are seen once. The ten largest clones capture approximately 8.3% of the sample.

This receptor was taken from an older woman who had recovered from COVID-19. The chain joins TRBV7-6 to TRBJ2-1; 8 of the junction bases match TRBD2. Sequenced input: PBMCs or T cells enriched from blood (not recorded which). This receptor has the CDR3 CASSLAWGLAGRNEQFF. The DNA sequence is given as TGTGCCAGCAGCTTAGCCTGGGGGTTAGCGGGGAGAAATGAGCAGTTCTTC.